The clone carrying this T cell receptor (beta chain) was seen more than once but under ten times. J gave up 7 bases and V 4 bases, and 8 bases lay outside the gene matches. There are 14 residues in the CDR3. The data derive from a study of T-cell reconstitution after alpha-beta-depleted transplantation in children. Researchers prepared the TCRbeta library using unique molecular identifiers, the study reports. TCRdb analysed the PCR reads with MiXCR anew, one entry per CDR3 protein. The table records around 370,000 distinct CDR3 sequences, 10% of them present only once. The chain carries TRBV12-3 or TRBV12-4 and TRBJ2-5, with 8 positions matching TRBD2. The origin of this receptor is a human donor who donated a stem cell graft to a child with acute lymphoblastic leukemia. The sequences come from PBMCs from the stem cell graft donor, collected from the stem cell graft. The CDR3 here is CASSSREGWGTQYF. The CDR3 DNA sequence: TGTGCCAGCAGTTCACGGGAGGGCTGGGGGACCCAGTACTTC.